These T cell receptor beta chains were read from a single sample in a study of blood T cell repertoires in COVID-19. Produced via immunoSEQ multiplex PCR; TCRdb's table is partial and in-frame only. The sample lists approximately 260,000 clones; about 87% were seen once. The material sequenced was peripheral blood. These receptors came from a human donor in a cohort sampled during active COVID-19. Each CDR3 is given with its conserved first and last residue.

J gene: TRBJ1-4
V gene: TRBV25-1
CDR3 protein: CASSAKTDRGPNEKLFF

J gene: TRBJ2-5
V gene: TRBV28
CDR3 protein: CASSRGQVDSETQYF

J gene: TRBJ2-5
V gene: TRBV7-9
CDR3 protein: CASSSPTTLQGQETQYF

J gene: TRBJ2-2
V gene: TRBV19
CDR3 protein: CASMGRGGGTGELFF

J gene: TRBJ2-2
V gene: TRBV7-9
CDR3 protein: CASSSAGQGGTGELFF

J gene: TRBJ2-5
V gene: TRBV5-4
CDR3 protein: CASSLGGLAGKSKETQYF

J gene: TRBJ1-5
V gene: TRBV7-2
CDR3 protein: CASSLIKNQPQHF

J gene: TRBJ2-3
V gene: TRBV2
CDR3 protein: CASSEGVAGGLGRDTQYF

J gene: TRBJ1-2
V gene: TRBV5-6
CDR3 protein: CASSMTGKGYTF

J gene: TRBJ2-7
V gene: TRBV4-2
CDR3 protein: CASSQDIREQYF

J gene: TRBJ2-4
V gene: TRBV7-2
CDR3 protein: CASSLGGENIQYF

J gene: TRBJ2-7
V gene: TRBV3-1/TRBV3-2
CDR3 protein: CASSRTGVSHEQYF

J gene: TRBJ2-3
V gene: TRBV5-6
CDR3 protein: CASSGASGRKDTQYF

J gene: TRBJ2-3
V gene: TRBV19
CDR3 protein: CASRGAGGPLTDTQYF

J gene: TRBJ1-5
V gene: TRBV6-5
CDR3 protein: CASRGDRGGNQPQHF

J gene: TRBJ1-6
V gene: TRBV10-2
CDR3 protein: CASSDSAGANSPLHF

J gene: TRBJ2-1
V gene: TRBV9
CDR3 protein: CASSPQPTDRAYNEQFF

J gene: TRBJ2-3
V gene: TRBV19
CDR3 protein: CASSLGQGKNSTDTQYF

J gene: TRBJ1-2
V gene: TRBV19
CDR3 protein: CASSVRQGYGYTF

J gene: TRBJ2-7
V gene: TRBV29-1
CDR3 protein: CSAEVAGGFYEQYF

J gene: TRBJ2-1
V gene: TRBV2
CDR3 protein: CASSTATTGGPRNNEQFF

J gene: TRBJ2-3
V gene: TRBV5-4
CDR3 protein: CASSSATGRRTLITDTQYF

J gene: TRBJ1-2
V gene: TRBV18
CDR3 protein: CASSIDRGQSDGYTF

J gene: TRBJ2-1
V gene: TRBV9
CDR3 protein: CASSGTSGTYNEQFF

J gene: TRBJ1-4
V gene: TRBV23-1
CDR3 protein: CASRTTGYYPRGEKLFF

J gene: TRBJ2-2
V gene: TRBV9
CDR3 protein: CASSSGLAFTGELFF

J gene: TRBJ1-5
V gene: TRBV19
CDR3 protein: CASNFAGGGNQPQHF

J gene: TRBJ2-7
V gene: TRBV28
CDR3 protein: CASRFQGFEQYF

J gene: TRBJ2-5
V gene: TRBV11-2
CDR3 protein: CASSLEPGEETQYF

J gene: TRBJ1-2
V gene: TRBV5-6
CDR3 protein: CASSPRYRDPGYTF